This TCR beta chain was documented in a study of blood T cell repertoires in COVID-19. Study details: Some COVID-19 samples were acute and others convalescent; all came from the United States, Italy and Spain. T cells, B-cell-depleted T cells, or PBMCs supplied cDNA or gDNA.

This clone has only a few counts. Germline V gives CDR1 MNHNS, CDR2 SASEGT. The CDR3 covers 17 residues. Trimming cost V 1 base and J 2 bases; bases outside gene matches: 8. Original analysis: Reference gene primer amplification gave nucleated cell count estimates. Sequencing used immunoSEQ multiplex PCR; TCRdb keeps in-frame clones, though not all of them. V and J calls and clone size follow that table, whereas D and trimming were derived from the DNA. The sample holds 180,000 or so clones, 85% to 90% seen once. The chain is built from TRBV6-1 and TRBJ2-4; 7 bases are a match to TRBD2. Sample: peripheral blood. The TCR originated in a woman aged 60 to 75 with acute or convalescent COVID-19. The CDR3, as DNA: TGTGCCAGCAGTGAAGTGCACTTCGGGGGGACCAAAAACATTCAGTACTTC. Its translation: CASSEVHFGGTKNIQYF.